A single T cell receptor (beta chain) is shown here with its context. As yet, its antigen is unknown. Amplification of TCR alpha and beta CDR3 regions from RNA used iRepertoire nested multiplex PCR. TCRdb re-analysed the multiplex PCR reads in MiXCR, keeping a single row per CDR3 protein. Of roughly 350,000 distinct CDR3 sequences in the sample, around 45% were seen once. The record originates from a study of glioma-infiltrating T cells. Study-wide context: Blood libraries targeted 4.5- to 10-fold coverage of roughly 920,000 T cells. Study-wide points: A blood CDR3 motif signature was depleted in highly divergent patients. Tissue and blood shared very few CDR3 sequences.

Trimming at V came to 10 bases and at J to 3 bases, leaving 12 bases not matched to a gene. CDR1 LGHDT and CDR2 YNNKEL come from the germline V gene (reference sequence). The CDR3 length is 14 residues. This sequence originates from a human donor with low-grade glioma or glioblastoma, undergoing nonglioma brain surgery, or in good health (not recorded which). The material sequenced was glioma tissue, nonneoplastic brain tissue, or PBMCs (not recorded which). The chain combines TRBV3-1 with TRBJ2-7, with TRBD1 identical over 7 bases. The CDR3 is CATSGTVTGYEQYF. The CDR3 DNA reads TGTGCCACCTCCGGGACAGTCACGGGCTACGAGCAGTACTTC.